This T cell receptor beta chain comes out of a study of shared clonotypes between healthy human individuals. Findings and caveats of the study: A handful of donors showed sharing of around 5% of naive CD4 clonotypes.

Some clones are missing from TCRdb's copy, which holds only in-frame ones; the method was immunoSEQ multiplex PCR. The table records over a million clones, about 98.5% of them present only once. Healthy and HIV-negative, the adult donors had no recent acute infections or vaccinations. CD4+ cell separation produced CD45RA+ naive and CD45RA-negative memory subsets. A remark on this clone: Its specificity is unknown.

The CDR3 is 12 residues long. Germline V gene sequence: CDR1 SQVTM, CDR2 ANQGSEA. J lost 8 bases, V lost 6 bases, and 6 bases had no gene match. The material sequenced was naive CD4+ T cells sorted from blood. Specified subset: CD45RA+ positively selected. V gene TRBV29-1 combines with J gene TRBJ2-4, with 8 nucleotides matching TRBD1. The source of this sequence is a man aged 30 to 45 in good health. The CDR3 protein is CSVHRGIDIQYF. The CDR3 DNA is TGCAGCGTCCACAGGGGGATCGACATTCAGTACTTC.